The clone carrying this T cell receptor (beta chain) has a handful of counts. Its antigen is as yet unknown. The sample belongs to a study of T-cell memory formation after mild COVID-19. Study information: Across donors, TCR clusters were largely donor specific.

Germline V lookup: CDR1 DFQATT, CDR2 SNEGSKA (reference sequence). V was clipped by 7 bases and J by 3 bases, with 13 bases between them. CDR3 length: 13 amino acids. Amplification by 5'RACE using constant-segment primers produced TCR alpha and TCR beta cDNA libraries that carried sample barcodes and UMIs. TCRdb itself ran the 5' RACE reads through MiXCR, one entry per CDR3 protein. The sample yields under 200,000 distinct CDR3 sequences, 11% seen once. Whole-study results and caveats: That cross-reactive memory joined was suggested by some responding clones appearing in pre-infection memory.

The receptor comes from a man aged 18 to 35 who had mild COVID-19 (a few samples of this study predate the infection). Cell type and time point are not known. The sequenced sample consisted of PBMCs or a T cell subset sorted from them (not recorded which). The chain combines TRBV20-1 with TRBJ2-1; D perhaps matches TRBD1 (7 bases). In DNA, the CDR3 is TGCAGTGTCGCAGGGGGGCTCTACAATGAGCAGTTCTTC. It is translated as CSVAGGLYNEQFF.